Each of the 7 T cell receptor beta chains below was sequenced from the same sample in a study of graft-versus-host responses after intestinal transplantation. No antigen is known for these receptors. Some clones are missing from TCRdb's copy, which holds only in-frame ones; the method was immunoSEQ multiplex PCR. The sample has 80,000 to 100,000 clones, around 90% seen once; the top ten hold around 0.17%. The sequencing used unstimulated CD4+ T cells sorted from spleen or lymph node cells, collected before intestinal transplant. All receptors come from a human donor who received an intestinal transplant.

V gene TRBV19 combines with J gene TRBJ1-1; tentative D call: TRBD1 (5 bases). Trimming stripped 2 bases from V and 1 base from J, with 8 bases between. The CDR3 loop spans 14 amino acids. From germline, CDR1 is LNHDA and CDR2 SQIVND (reference sequence). The CDR3 nucleotides are TGTGCCAGTAGTATATTCGGGGGGAACACTGAAGCTTTCTTT. Its protein product is CASSIFGGNTEAFF.

This chain uses TRBV9 with TRBJ2-3; a possible D gene is TRBD1 (7 bases). Germline V lookup: CDR1 SGDLS, CDR2 YYNGEE. V was trimmed by 5 bases and J by 4 bases, leaving 20 bases between them. This CDR3 has 16 residues. The DNA of the CDR3 is TGTGCCAGCAGTAAAACAGGCAGGGGGGTCCCAGATACGCAGTATTTT. Its translation is CASSKTGRGVPDTQYF.

The rearrangement joins TRBV4-1 to TRBJ1-2; TRBD1 agrees at 9 bases. The CDR3 contains 17 residues. The germline V gene has CDR1 MGHRA and CDR2 YSYEKL. Germline trimming cut 0 bases from V and 4 bases from J; bases unmatched to any gene: 9. CDR3 loop: CASSQDPGTGWAYGYTF. CDR3 bases: TGCGCCAGCAGCCAAGACCCCGGGACAGGGTGGGCCTATGGCTACACCTTC.

J is TRBJ2-3 and V is TRBV28, with 10 bases lining up with TRBD1. CDR1 is MDHEN and CDR2 is SYDVKM in the germline V gene. Trimming cost V 2 bases and J 6 bases; bases outside gene matches: 8. The CDR3 is made up of 16 amino acids. The CDR3 DNA is TGTGCCAGCAGTTTAGGCGGGACAGGGGCTTCGGATACGCAGTATTTT. Translating it yields CASSLGGTGASDTQYF. Filled out from reference TRBV28 and TRBJ2-3, the complete variable domain reads DVKVTQSSRYLVKRTGEKVFLECVQDMDHENMFWYRQDPGLGLRLIYFSYDVKMKEKGDIPEGYSVSREKKERFSLILESASTNQTSMYLCASSLGGTGASDTQYFGPGTRLTVL.

The genes are TRBV9 and TRBJ2-5; 9 bases match TRBD1. Losses at the gene ends were 3 bases for V and 1 base for J; bases not matched to a gene: 4. This CDR3 contains 15 residues. Germline assignment: CDR1 SGDLS and CDR2 YYNGEE. In nucleotides, the CDR3 is TGTGCCAGCAGCGCGGACAGGGGATTCCAAGAGACCCAGTACTTC. This gives the protein CASSADRGFQETQYF.

The chain links TRBV30 to TRBJ1-1; weak D call: TRBD1 (6 bases). Trimming removed 3 bases at V and 11 bases at J, with 13 bases between. Germline assignment: CDR1 GTSNPN and CDR2 SVGIG (reference sequence). The CDR3 covers 11 residues. As DNA, the CDR3 is TGTGCCTGGAGCCGGGGGGGCGACGCTTTCTTT. Protein sequence: CAWSRGGDAFF.

CDR3 in DNA: TGTGCCAGCAGTGACCCGAAAAAGGGGGCGGAGCTGAGCTCCTATAATTCACCCCTCCACTTT. It encodes CASSDPKKGAELSSYNSPLHF. This sequence joins TRBV6-4 and TRBJ1-6; TRBD1 matches at 7 bases. The CDR3 is made up of 21 amino acids. CDR1 and CDR2 from the germline V gene are MRHNA and SNTAGT. Trimming cost V 2 bases and J 0 bases; bases outside gene matches: 16.